This record covers a single T cell receptor (beta chain). Use of 60 Vbeta and 13 Jbeta primers characterized the PCR. Assay: immunoSEQ multiplex PCR; the TCRdb copy retains only in-frame clones and omits some. The data show some 130,000 clones, 66% seen once. This record belongs to a study of cytomegalovirus exposure and HLA in healthy donors. Looking at the study overall: A data release that came early held some 84 million unique TCRs from HLA-typed donors.

The V segment lost 4 bases and the J segment 0 bases; nucleotides outside the gene matches: 5. Germline CDR1 and CDR2: SGHNT and YYREEE (reference sequence). CDR3 length equals 15 residues. This TCR was recovered from a human donor in good health. The specimen sequenced was PBMCs. The chain uses TRBV5-4 and TRBJ2-7, with 9 bases aligning to TRBD1. Here the CDR3 DNA reads TGTGCCAGCAGCGCGGGACAGGGACACTCCTACGAGCAGTACTTC. Protein sequence: CASSAGQGHSYEQYF.